This T cell receptor (beta chain) was found in a study of T cell responses to AZD1222 COVID-19 vaccine. A remark on this clone: What it binds is not known.

Measured with immunoSEQ multiplex PCR; TCRdb has only the in-frame clones, and not every one. The table lists some 190,000 clones, approximately 90% of them singletons. This CDR3 has 13 residues. The germline V gene has CDR1 MNHEY and CDR2 SMNVEV (reference sequence). Unmatched junction bases numbered 5, after V lost 8 bases and J lost 2 bases. Study-level findings and limits: Donors were largely white British and mainly female; clonal diversity was possibly underestimated. Close to half of all spike-specific TCRs reportedly target regions of the variants that are unmutated.

The chain carries TRBV27 and TRBJ1-1, with 7 bases lining up with TRBD1. The sample consisted of peripheral blood, taken 28 days after the second AZD1222 dose. The clonotype originates from an adult who received the AZD1222 COVID-19 vaccine. CDR3 coding DNA: TGTGCCAGCCGGGACAGAGGAAACACTGAAGCTTTCTTT. Encoded protein: CASRDRGNTEAFF.